This T cell receptor (beta chain) was documented in a study of human T cells and chemical hapten exposure. Study at large: Yields of TCR per sample differed, chiefly owing to small differences in pooled library volume.

This clonotype occurred many times. Its cognate antigen is unknown. The time point denotes: healthy volunteer bleed at 2 weeks. Unfractionated whole blood was the source from which total RNA was extracted. The study, taken as a whole, reports: No shift was seen in TCRs above 1 in 1000 frequency with DPC sensitization.

The CDR3 is 12 residues long. The V and J ends lost 3 bases and 5 bases respectively, with 8 bases between them. The library gave individual cDNA molecules unique molecular identifiers. Via MiXCR, TCRdb re-called the RACE reads, giving one row per CDR3 protein. The sample includes about 130,000 distinct CDR3 sequences, approximately 9.1% of them seen just once. This clonotype originated in a male donor in good health. Some clones in this sample may be carry-over from other donors' samples. The sequenced sample was whole blood. The chain links TRBV12-3 or TRBV12-4 to TRBJ2-7; D perhaps matches TRBD2 (6 bases). The CDR3: CASSFGGDEQYF. In nucleotides, the CDR3 is TGTGCCAGCAGTTTCGGAGGGGACGAGCAGTACTTC.